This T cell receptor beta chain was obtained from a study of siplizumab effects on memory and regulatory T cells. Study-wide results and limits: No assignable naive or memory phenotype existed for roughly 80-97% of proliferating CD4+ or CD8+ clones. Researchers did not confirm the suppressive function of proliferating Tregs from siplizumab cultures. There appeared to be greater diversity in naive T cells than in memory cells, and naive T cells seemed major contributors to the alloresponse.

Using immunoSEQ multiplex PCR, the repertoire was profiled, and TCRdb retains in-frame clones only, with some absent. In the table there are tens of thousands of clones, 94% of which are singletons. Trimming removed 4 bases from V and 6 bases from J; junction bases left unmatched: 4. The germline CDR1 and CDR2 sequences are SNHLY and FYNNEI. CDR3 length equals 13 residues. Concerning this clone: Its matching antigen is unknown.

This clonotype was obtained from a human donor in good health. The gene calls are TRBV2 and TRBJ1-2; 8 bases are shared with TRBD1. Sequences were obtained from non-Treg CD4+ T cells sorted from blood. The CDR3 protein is CASSGQGFDGYTF. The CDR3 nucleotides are TGTGCCAGCAGTGGACAGGGGTTTGATGGCTACACCTTC.